This passage covers 5 T cell receptor beta chains from one sample sequenced in a study of T cell clones after liver transplantation. Measured with immunoSEQ multiplex PCR; TCRdb has only the in-frame clones, and not every one. This repertoire shows 25,000 to 35,000 clones, around 95% found once; its top ten account for 25% to 30%. The material sequenced was CD8+ T cells from blood, taken 12 months after liver transplant. The receptor set was obtained from a human patient who received a liver transplant. Some T cells could come from the graft donor.

The genes are TRBV29-1 and TRBJ2-2; D gene uncertain. This CDR3 comprises 12 residues. From germline, CDR1 is SQVTM and CDR2 ANQGSEA. V lost 4 bases and J 4 bases, leaving 7 bases between the germline ends. The CDR3 loop reads CSVVAATGELFF. The CDR3 nucleotides read TGCAGCGTTGTGGCGGCCACCGGGGAGCTGTTTTTT.

The chain employs TRBV4-3 and TRBJ2-2; 7 positions agree with TRBD2. Germline CDR1 is LGHNA and CDR2 is YSLEER. V lost 1 base, J lost 5 bases, and 4 bases stayed unmatched. This CDR3 spans 15 amino acids. CDR3 region: CASSQVGRETGELFF. The CDR3 coding sequence is TGCGCCAGCAGCCAAGTGGGGCGGGAGACCGGGGAGCTGTTTTTT.

V is TRBV7-2 and J is TRBJ1-1; D perhaps matches TRBD1 (5 bases). The CDR3 runs to 16 residues. Germline V gene lookup returns CDR1 SGHTA and CDR2 FQGNSA. The V gene lost 5 bases and the J gene lost 4 bases, with 20 bases spanning the gap. The CDR3 region has the DNA TGTGCCAGCAGCAGACCCCTCTCTTTAGGGGCCACTGAAGCTTTCTTT. It encodes CASSRPLSLGATEAFF. The whole variable domain, filled in from reference TRBV7-2 and TRBJ1-1, reads GAGVSQSPSNKVTEKGKDVELRCDPISGHTALYWYRQSLGQGLEFLIYFQGNSAPDKSGLPSDRFSAERTGGSVSTLTIQRTQQEDSAVYLCASSRPLSLGATEAFFGQGTRLTVV.

The chain links TRBV10-2 to TRBJ2-7; TRBD2 agrees at 13 bases. CDR1 and CDR2 from the germline V gene are WSHSY and SAAADI. The V and J ends lost 2 bases and 2 bases, in that order; junction bases with no gene match: 3. This CDR3 region has 16 residues. The CDR3 loop reads CASSEPGTSGTYEQYF. In nucleotides, the CDR3 is TGCGCCAGCAGTGAGCCCGGGACTAGCGGGACCTACGAGCAGTACTTC.

V gene TRBV7-3 combines with J gene TRBJ1-2; TRBD1 aligns across 9 bases. This CDR3 has 13 amino acids. Trimming removed 5 bases from V and 8 bases from J; junction bases left unmatched: 6. The germline CDR1 and CDR2 sequences are SGHTA and FQGTGA. The CDR3 nucleotides read TGTGCCAGCAGCCCTGACAGGGGGAACGGCTACACCTTC. It is translated as CASSPDRGNGYTF.